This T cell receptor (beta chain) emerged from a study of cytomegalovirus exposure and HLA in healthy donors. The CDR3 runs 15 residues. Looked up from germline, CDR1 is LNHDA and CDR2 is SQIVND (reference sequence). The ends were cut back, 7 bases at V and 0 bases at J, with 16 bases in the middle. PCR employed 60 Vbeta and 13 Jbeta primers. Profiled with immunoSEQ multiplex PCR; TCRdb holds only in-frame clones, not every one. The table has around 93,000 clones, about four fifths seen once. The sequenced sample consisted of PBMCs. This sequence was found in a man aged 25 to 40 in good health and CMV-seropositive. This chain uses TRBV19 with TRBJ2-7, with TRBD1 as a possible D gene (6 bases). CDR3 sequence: CASKREGRGSYEQYF. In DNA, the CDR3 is TGTGCCAGTAAGAGAGAAGGCAGGGGCTCCTACGAGCAGTACTTC. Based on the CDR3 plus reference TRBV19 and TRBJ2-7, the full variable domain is DGGITQSPKYLFRKEGQNVTLSCEQNLNHDAMYWYRQDPGQGLRLIYYSQIVNDFQKGDIAEGYSVSREKKESFPLTVTSAQKNPTAFYLCASKREGRGSYEQYFGPGTRLTVT.